This T cell receptor beta chain originates from a study of Tregs in tolerant kidney transplant recipients. Study results and caveats: Biological reproducibility was not directly addressed in this study. Some patients' samples used different primers over time, so nucleotide sequences weren't comparable.

Germline CDR1 is MNHNS and CDR2 is SASEGT. V lost 6 bases and J lost 4; bases outside the gene matches: 7. The CDR3 loop spans 15 amino acids. Repertoires were generated with immunoSEQ multiplex PCR, while TCRdb's copy carries only in-frame clones and drops some. This sample has about 110,000 clones, with around 90% found just once. Comments on this clone: Its antigen is still unknown.

The chain links TRBV6-1 to TRBJ2-1; 9 nucleotides match TRBD1. The sequences come from CD4+ T cells from blood, collected before the transplant. This TCR came from a human donor who received a combined kidney and bone marrow transplant. The CDR3 DNA reads TGTGCCAGCAGCGTAACGGGACAGGGATACAATGAGCAGTTCTTC. Residues: CASSVTGQGYNEQFF.